The source of this T cell receptor (beta chain) is a study of blood T cell repertoires in COVID-19. V gave up 2 bases and J gave up 2 bases, with 16 bases separating them. CDR1 is MNHNS, CDR2 SASEGT, per germline. There are 16 residues in the CDR3. In the authors' workflow: Amplifying reference gene primers gave estimates of nucleated cell counts. Here immunoSEQ multiplex PCR was the method, and the copy in TCRdb shows in-frame clones only, minus some. From that table come the V and J calls and clone size; the DNA was used to work out D and trimming. The sample contains under 300,000 clones, 88% of which appear only once.

The J gene is TRBJ2-7, the V gene TRBV6-1; D perhaps matches TRBD2 (6 bases). The sequenced material came from peripheral blood. The clonotype originates from a woman aged 40 to 55 who had recovered from COVID-19. The CDR3: CASSESRGSGPYEQYV. The CDR3 bases are TGTGCCAGCAGTGAATCTCGGGGTAGCGGACCCTACGAGCAGTACGTC.